This TCR beta chain was captured by sequencing in a study of cytomegalovirus exposure and HLA in healthy donors. General study points: For most subjects, TCR beta sequences were reported to predict HLA-A and HLA-B alleles with accuracy.

PCR primers comprised 60 Vbeta and 13 Jbeta primers. Libraries were prepared by immunoSEQ multiplex PCR; TCRdb keeps only in-frame clonotypes and omits some of them. The sample carries some 170,000 clones, 80% to 85% recorded once. This clone was detected a few times. Its antigen remains unknown. The germline V gene has CDR1 SQVTM and CDR2 ANQGSEA. This CDR3 region has 10 residues. Trimming stripped 7 bases from V and 5 bases from J, with 6 bases between. The specimen was PBMCs. V and J are TRBV29-1 and TRBJ2-1; D unclear. The sequence came from a woman in her 30s in good health and CMV-seronegative. The CDR3 DNA is TGCAGCGCTGACGACAATGAGCAGTTCTTC. Protein product: CSADDNEQFF.